The clone carrying this TCR beta chain has just a few counts. Its antigen is currently unknown. This sample was taken from a study of OX40 agonist ivuxolimab in advanced cancers. Overall study context: In this trial design, patients received ivuxolimab intravenously at 0.01 to 10 mg/kg every 2 weeks. The study's findings and limits: The study observed clonal expansion of CD4+ and CD8+ blood T cells by week 6 at 0.1 to 3.0 mg/kg.

Trimming took 2 bases from V and 6 from J; bases not matched to a gene: 7. The CDR3 extends over 14 amino acids. Germline CDR1 is SNHLY and CDR2 is FYNNEI. Libraries were prepared by immunoSEQ multiplex PCR; TCRdb keeps only in-frame clonotypes and omits some of them. The sample lists over 70,000 clones; 85% to 90% were seen once. Blood specimens came from baseline, cycle 4 day 1, and cycle 7 day 1. The chain combines TRBV2 with TRBJ2-7, with 7 bases aligning to TRBD2. The clonotype comes from an adult with an advanced solid tumor such as melanoma, head and neck, liver or kidney cancer. Here the sequenced sample was CD4+ or CD8+ T cells sorted from blood, taken in a trial of the OX40 agonist ivuxolimab. CDR3 residues: CASSELREGGEQYF. The CDR3 DNA sequence: TGTGCCAGCAGTGAATTAAGGGAGGGCGGCGAGCAGTACTTC.